This TCR beta chain appears in the sequencing data of a study of PD-L1 blockade in urothelial cancer. On the study more broadly: Dosed intravenously at 1,200 mg every 3 weeks, atezolizumab was initiated by patients in the mid-2010s.

Time point: pretreatment peripheral blood. TCRdb's copy holds only in-frame clones and misses some; the assay was immunoSEQ multiplex PCR. The sample holds tens of thousands of clones, more than 80% seen once. The sample was PBMCs, taken around atezolizumab (anti-PD-L1) treatment. The source of this sequence is a man aged 70-80 years with urothelial cancer.

CDR3 sequence (DNA): TGTGCCAGCAGCTTACTGTTCGGGACAGGGACCCTGGGGGAGCAGTACTTC. Protein sequence: CASSLLFGTGTLGEQYF. The chain has TRBV5-6 and TRBJ2-7, with 9 bases that match TRBD1. The V gene's germline CDR1 is SGHDT and CDR2 YYEEEE. V lost 2 bases to trimming and J lost 7 bases; unmatched junction nucleotides: 16. The CDR3 is made up of 17 amino acids.